The 10 T cell receptor beta chains listed next were all sequenced from one sample in a study of T-cell reconstitution after alpha-beta-depleted transplantation in children. Unique molecular identifiers were used to barcode this TCRbeta library. TCRdb re-called the PCR reads with MiXCR, one entry per CDR3 protein. The sample yields approximately 82,000 distinct CDR3 sequences, 15% to 19% seen once. The sample was PBMCs, mostly from graft donor cells, taken 180 days after TCRalphabeta/CD19-depleted stem cell transplant. These receptors all come from a male patient aged 2 to 10 who had a stem cell transplant for acute lymphoblastic leukemia, so the T cells may come from the graft donor.

The chain links TRBV7-3 to TRBJ2-5; D is uncertain. With 9 bases removed from V and 5 bases from J, the gap between germline ends came to 16 bases. CDR1 SGHTA and CDR2 FQGTGA come from the germline V gene. The CDR3 loop spans 13 amino acids. The CDR3 spells CASSPIGSETQYF. For the CDR3, the DNA is TGTGCCAGTTCCCCAATCGGCTCGGAGACCCAGTACTTC.

The chain recombines TRBV11-1 with TRBJ2-7, with D possibly being TRBD2 (5 bases). The CDR3 length is 15 residues. Germline V gene lookup returns CDR1 SGHAT and CDR2 FQDESV (reference sequence). V was shortened by 2 bases and J by 4 bases, with 15 bases between the two germline ends. The CDR3 DNA is TGTGCCAGCAGCTTAAGGGCTAGCTCCAGGTACGAGCAGTACTTC. It codes for CASSLRASSRYEQYF.

The chain combines TRBV5-1 with TRBJ1-5; tentative D call: TRBD1 (5 bases). The CDR3 is 17 residues long. Germline CDR1 and CDR2: SGHRS and YFSETQ. Trimming cost V 4 bases and J 0 bases, with 17 bases left between them. The CDR3 loop is CASSGVGGVRSNQPQHF. DNA of the CDR3: TGCGCCAGCAGCGGCGTAGGAGGGGTTCGTAGCAATCAGCCCCAGCATTTT.

The chain recombines TRBV4-1 with TRBJ2-6, with 7 bases aligning to TRBD2. The CDR3 runs to 17 residues. Per the germline V gene, CDR1 is MGHRA and CDR2 is YSYEKL. Unmatched junction bases numbered 3, after V lost 0 bases and J lost 1 base. DNA for the CDR3: TGCGCCAGCAGCCAAGATCTAGCGGCGTCTGGGGCCAACGTCCTGACTTTC. Its protein product is CASSQDLAASGANVLTF.

The rearrangement joins TRBV10-3 to TRBJ2-6; D could derive from TRBD1 or TRBD2 (5 bases each). The CDR3 runs to 18 residues. Per germline, CDR1 ENHRY and CDR2 SYGVKD. Trimming cost V 5 bases and J 2 bases, with 19 bases left between them. CDR3 loop: CAISPFPGPGTGANVLTF. In nucleotides, the CDR3 is TGTGCCATCAGTCCCTTCCCGGGACCAGGCACTGGGGCCAACGTCCTGACTTTC.

In its sample, this clonotype is medium-sized (0.01 to 0.1%). The chain has TRBV4-1 and TRBJ2-2; maybe TRBD1 (5 bases). This CDR3 has 15 amino acids. The V end was cut by 4 bases, the J end by 4 bases, with 13 bases between. Per the germline V gene, CDR1 is MGHRA and CDR2 is YSYEKL. DNA for the CDR3: TGCGCCAGCAGCCTAGGGGCTCAAGGCACCGGGGAGCTGTTTTTT. Amino acids: CASSLGAQGTGELFF.

Written as DNA, the CDR3 is TGCAGCGTTCCCAGGATCGAGACCCAGTACTTC. Translating it yields CSVPRIETQYF. The J gene is TRBJ2-5, the V gene TRBV29-1; D is unresolved. The length of the CDR3 is 11 residues. Germline V lookup: CDR1 SQVTM, CDR2 ANQGSEA. Trimming removed 5 bases at V and 5 bases at J, with 9 bases between.

This clonotype was observed a few times. The chain uses TRBV25-1 and TRBJ2-2; 8 bases align to TRBD2. The trim removed 3 bases at V and 4 bases at J, leaving 4 bases unmatched. This CDR3 comprises 15 residues. Germline CDR1 MGHDK, CDR2 SYGVNS. CDR3 in amino acids: CASSEGLAGTGELFF. CDR3 DNA: TGTGCCAGCAGTGAGGGGCTAGCGGGCACCGGGGAGCTGTTTTTT.

The rearrangement uses TRBV19 and TRBJ1-1, with 9 bases aligning to TRBD1. Trimming at V came to 5 bases and at J to 5 bases, leaving 6 bases not matched to a gene. CDR1 LNHDA and CDR2 SQIVND come from the germline V gene (reference sequence). CDR3 length equals 14 residues. The CDR3 loop reads CASSGQGPRTEAFF. CDR3 nucleotide sequence: TGTGCCAGTAGTGGACAGGGGCCTAGGACTGAAGCTTTCTTT.

This clonotype occurred a few times. V and J are TRBV6-1 and TRBJ1-3, with TRBD1 identical over 9 bases. The CDR3 spans 14 residues. Trimming took 6 bases from V and 4 from J; bases not matched to a gene: 4. CDR1 is MNHNS, CDR2 SASEGT, per germline. The CDR3: CASRLGTGGNTIYF. CDR3 bases: TGTGCCAGCAGACTGGGGACAGGGGGAAACACCATATATTTT.